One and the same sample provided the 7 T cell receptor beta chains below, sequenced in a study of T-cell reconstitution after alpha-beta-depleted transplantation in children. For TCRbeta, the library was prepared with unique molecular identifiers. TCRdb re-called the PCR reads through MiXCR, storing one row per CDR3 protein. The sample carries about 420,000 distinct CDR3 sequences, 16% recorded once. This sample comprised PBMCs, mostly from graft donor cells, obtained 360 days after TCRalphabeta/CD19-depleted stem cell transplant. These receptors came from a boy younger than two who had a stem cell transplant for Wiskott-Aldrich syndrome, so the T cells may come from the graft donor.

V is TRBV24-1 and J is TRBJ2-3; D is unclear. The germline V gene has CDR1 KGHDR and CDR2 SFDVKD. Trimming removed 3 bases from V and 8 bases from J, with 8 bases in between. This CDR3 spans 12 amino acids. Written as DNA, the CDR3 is TGTGCCACCAGTGATCCCCTGAGTACGCAGTATTTT. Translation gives CATSDPLSTQYF.

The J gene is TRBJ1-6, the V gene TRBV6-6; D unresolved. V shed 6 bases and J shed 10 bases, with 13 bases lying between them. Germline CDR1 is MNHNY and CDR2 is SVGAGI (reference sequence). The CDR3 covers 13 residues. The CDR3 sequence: CASRLRGSSPLHF. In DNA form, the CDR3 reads TGTGCCAGCAGACTCCGCGGTTCATCACCCCTCCACTTT.

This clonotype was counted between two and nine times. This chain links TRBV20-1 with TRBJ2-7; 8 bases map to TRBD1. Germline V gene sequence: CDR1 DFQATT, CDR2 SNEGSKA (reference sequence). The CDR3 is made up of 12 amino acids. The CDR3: CSPTGGPYEQYF. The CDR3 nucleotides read TGCTCCCCTACAGGGGGTCCCTACGAGCAGTACTTC.

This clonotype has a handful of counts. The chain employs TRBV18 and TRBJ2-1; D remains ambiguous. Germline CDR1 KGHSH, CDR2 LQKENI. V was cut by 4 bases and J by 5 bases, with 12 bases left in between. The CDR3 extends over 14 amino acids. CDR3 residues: CASSRLTRDNEQFF. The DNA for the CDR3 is TGTGCCAGCTCACGGCTAACTCGGGACAATGAGCAGTTCTTC. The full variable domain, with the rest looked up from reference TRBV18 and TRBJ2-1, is NAGVMQNPRHLVRRRGQEARLRCSPMKGHSHVYWYRQLPEEGLKFMVYLQKENIIDESGMPKERFSAEFPKEGPSILRIQQVVRGDSAAYFCASSRLTRDNEQFFGPGTRLTVL.

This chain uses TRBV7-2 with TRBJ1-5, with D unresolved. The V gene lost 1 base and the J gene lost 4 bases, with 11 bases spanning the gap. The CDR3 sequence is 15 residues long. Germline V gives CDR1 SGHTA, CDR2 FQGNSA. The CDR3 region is CASSLVGSGNQPQHF. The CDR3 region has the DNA TGTGCCAGCAGCTTAGTAGGTTCGGGGAATCAGCCCCAGCATTTT.

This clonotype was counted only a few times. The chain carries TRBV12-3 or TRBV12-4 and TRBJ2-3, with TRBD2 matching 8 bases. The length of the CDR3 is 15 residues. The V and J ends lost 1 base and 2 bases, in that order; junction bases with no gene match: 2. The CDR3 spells CASSLGTSPTDTQYF. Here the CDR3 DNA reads TGTGCCAGCAGTTTAGGGACTAGCCCCACAGATACGCAGTATTTT.

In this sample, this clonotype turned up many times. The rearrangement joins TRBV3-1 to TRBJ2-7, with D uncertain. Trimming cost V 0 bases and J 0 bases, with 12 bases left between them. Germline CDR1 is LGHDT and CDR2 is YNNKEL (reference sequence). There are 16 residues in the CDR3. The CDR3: CASSQDYGRSSYEQYF. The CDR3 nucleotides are TGTGCCAGCAGCCAAGATTATGGCAGAAGCTCCTACGAGCAGTACTTC.